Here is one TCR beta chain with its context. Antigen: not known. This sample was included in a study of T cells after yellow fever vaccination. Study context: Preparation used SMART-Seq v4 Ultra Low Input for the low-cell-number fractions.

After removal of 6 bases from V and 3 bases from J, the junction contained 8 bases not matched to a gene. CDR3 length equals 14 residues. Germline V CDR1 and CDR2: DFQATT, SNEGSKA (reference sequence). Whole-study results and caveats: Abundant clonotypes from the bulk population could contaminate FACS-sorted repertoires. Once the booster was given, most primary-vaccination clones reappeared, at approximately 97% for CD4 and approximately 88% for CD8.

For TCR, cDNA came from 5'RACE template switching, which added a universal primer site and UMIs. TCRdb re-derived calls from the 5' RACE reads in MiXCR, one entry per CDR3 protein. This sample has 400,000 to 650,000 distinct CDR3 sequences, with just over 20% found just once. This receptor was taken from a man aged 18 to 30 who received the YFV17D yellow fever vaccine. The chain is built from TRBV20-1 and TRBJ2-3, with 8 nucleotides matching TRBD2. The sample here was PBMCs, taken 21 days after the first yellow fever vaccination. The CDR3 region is CSAAPGLGTDTQYF. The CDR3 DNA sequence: TGCAGTGCCGCGCCGGGACTAGGGACAGATACGCAGTATTTT.